Presented here are 27 T cell receptor beta chains from one specimen sequenced in a study of cytotoxic CD8 clonotypes in ibrutinib-treated CLL. Libraries were prepared by immunoSEQ multiplex PCR; TCRdb keeps only in-frame clonotypes and omits some of them. The sample consists of roughly 250,000 clones, 70% of them appearing once. The source material was PBMCs, sampled after 24 months of ibrutinib treatment. The receptor set was obtained from a human donor with chronic lymphocytic leukemia.

CDR3 protein: CASNTGAPYPNVLTF. CDR3 sequence (DNA): TGTGCCAGCAATACGGGGGCGCCCTATCCCAACGTCCTGACTTTC. This sequence joins TRBV7-9 and TRBJ2-6; possibly TRBD1 or TRBD2 for D (6 bases each). The germline V and J ends were trimmed by 7 bases and 8 bases, with 18 bases remaining between them. Germline V gene sequence: CDR1 SEHNR, CDR2 FQNEAQ (reference sequence). This CDR3 spans 15 amino acids.

The sample holds a few counts of this clone. This chain links TRBV25-1 with TRBJ2-7; TRBD2 is a possible D gene (5 bases). V was trimmed by 9 bases and J by 0 bases, leaving 9 bases between them. In germline, CDR1 is MGHDK, CDR2 SYGVNS. The CDR3 contains 12 residues. The CDR3 DNA is TGTGCCAGTAGAGGGAACTCCTACGAGCAGTACTTC. Its protein is CASRGNSYEQYF.

The sample holds one count of this clone. The chain is built from TRBV6-5 and TRBJ1-1; D gene unclear. Germline V gene data show CDR1 as MNHEY and CDR2 as SVGAGI. The V end lost 2 bases, the J end lost 11 bases, and 18 bases lay between the germline ends. The CDR3 extends over 14 amino acids. The CDR3 protein is CASSYGAGWGPAFF. The CDR3 DNA reads as TGTGCCAGCAGTTACGGAGCGGGATGGGGTCCGGCTTTCTTT.

This clone appeared a single time. The chain is built from TRBV29-1 and TRBJ1-1, with unresolved D. The CDR3 spans 13 residues. Per germline, CDR1 SQVTM and CDR2 ANQGSEA. Trimming left V 7 bases short and J 8 bases short, with 20 bases between. This CDR3 is CSASRVLLLEAFF. The CDR3 bases are TGCAGCGCTTCCCGGGTCCTCCTTCTAGAAGCTTTCTTT.

The chain combines TRBV27 with TRBJ2-1; 7 nucleotides agree with TRBD2. CDR3 length: 15 amino acids. V shed 2 bases, J shed 9 bases, and the junction held 10 bases outside the gene matches. Germline V gene lookup returns CDR1 MNHEY and CDR2 SMNVEV (reference sequence). CDR3 sequence: CASSLGLAAPVEQFF. For the CDR3, the DNA is TGTGCCAGCAGTTTAGGGCTAGCGGCCCCCGTTGAGCAGTTCTTC.

The rearrangement joins TRBV25-1 to TRBJ2-7; tentatively, D is TRBD2 (6 bases). CDR3 size: 15 residues. Germline values: CDR1 MGHDK, CDR2 SYGVNS. V lost 1 base to trimming and J lost 2 bases, with 12 bases between them. This CDR3 reads CASSESEGHTYEQYF. In nucleotides, the CDR3 is TGTGCCAGCAGTGAATCGGAGGGCCACACCTACGAGCAGTACTTC.

The V gene is TRBV18, the J gene TRBJ2-1; D unresolved. Trimming removed 2 bases from V and 0 bases from J, with 8 bases in between. The CDR3 runs 15 residues. Germline V gene data show CDR1 as KGHSH and CDR2 as LQKENI. The CDR3 spells CASSPLVTSYNEQFF. The CDR3 DNA reads TGTGCCAGCTCACCATTAGTGACCTCCTACAATGAGCAGTTCTTC.

This clone was detected only once. The V call is TRBV2, the J call TRBJ1-5, with 7 bases aligning to TRBD1. Germline V lookup: CDR1 SNHLY, CDR2 FYNNEI. CDR3 length: 14 residues. The V gene end was trimmed by 5 bases and the J gene end by 2 bases; junction bases not matched to a gene: 3. CDR3 sequence reads: CASSTDRGNQPQHF. CDR3 coding DNA: TGTGCCAGCAGTACCGACAGGGGCAATCAGCCCCAGCATTTT.

The V gene is TRBV2, the J gene TRBJ1-3, with a possible D match to TRBD1 (6 bases). The CDR3 totals 16 residues. Trimming pared 1 base from V and 0 bases from J, leaving 10 bases between. Looked up from germline, CDR1 is SNHLY and CDR2 is FYNNEI. In DNA, the CDR3 is TGTGCCAGCAGTGAAGTGGGGGCGGCCTCTGGAAACACCATATATTTT. Its translation: CASSEVGAASGNTIYF.

For the CDR3, the DNA is TGCGCCAGCAGCCAAGATAGGAGGGCGAATGGCTACACCTTC. Translating gives CASSQDRRANGYTF. V is TRBV4-3 and J is TRBJ1-2; D is undetermined. The germline CDR1 and CDR2 sequences are LGHNA and YSLEER. With 0 bases removed from V and 6 bases from J, the gap between germline ends came to 11 bases. This CDR3 has 14 residues.

A few counts support this clone. V and J are TRBV18 and TRBJ2-7, with 12 bases fitting TRBD1. Germline values: CDR1 KGHSH, CDR2 LQKENI. The CDR3 loop spans 15 amino acids. The junction had 2 bases not matched to a gene; V was cut back by 0 bases and J by 5 bases. As DNA, the CDR3 is TGTGCCAGCTCACCACCGGGGACAGGGGGCGACGAGCAGTACTTC. This sequence encodes CASSPPGTGGDEQYF. The full variable domain, rest sourced from reference TRBV18 and TRBJ2-7, is NAGVMQNPRHLVRRRGQEARLRCSPMKGHSHVYWYRQLPEEGLKFMVYLQKENIIDESGMPKERFSAEFPKEGPSILRIQQVVRGDSAAYFCASSPPGTGGDEQYFGPGTRLTVT.

Concerning this clone: Other DNA sequences in this sample translate to the same CDR3. The chain combines TRBV7-9 with TRBJ2-7, with a tentative D call TRBD2 (6 bases). This CDR3 is built from 14 residues. V was shortened by 1 base and J by 0 bases, with 7 bases between the two germline ends. The germline V gene has CDR1 SEHNR and CDR2 FQNEAQ (reference sequence). CDR3 DNA sequence: TGTGCCAGCAGCTTAGGCGGGGCCTCCTACGAGCAGTACTTC. It encodes CASSLGGASYEQYF.

The chain recombines TRBV19 with TRBJ1-1; TRBD1 matches 9 bases. Germline V CDR1 and CDR2: LNHDA, SQIVND (reference sequence). The CDR3 extends over 15 amino acids. The ends lost 3 bases at V and 6 bases at J; junction bases unmatched: 8. The CDR3 protein is CASSIRGQGLSEAFF. CDR3 DNA: TGTGCCAGTAGTATCCGGGGACAGGGATTGTCTGAAGCTTTCTTT. The full variable domain, in which reference TRBV19 and TRBJ1-1 provide the parts outside the CDR3, is DGGITQSPKYLFRKEGQNVTLSCEQNLNHDAMYWYRQDPGQGLRLIYYSQIVNDFQKGDIAEGYSVSREKKESFPLTVTSAQKNPTAFYLCASSIRGQGLSEAFFGQGTRLTVV.

The chain recombines TRBV10-3 with TRBJ2-7, with D tentatively TRBD2 (5 bases). The CDR3 has 14 residues. In germline, CDR1 is ENHRY, CDR2 SYGVKD. The germline V and J ends were trimmed by 2 bases and 0 bases, with 8 bases remaining between them. CDR3 sequence reads: CAISEGESSYEQYF. CDR3 coding DNA: TGTGCCATCAGTGAGGGGGAGAGCTCCTACGAGCAGTACTTC.

This rearrangement joins TRBV5-4 to TRBJ2-7, with 9 bases aligning to TRBD2. The junction had 10 bases not matched to a gene; V was cut back by 4 bases and J by 5 bases. The CDR3 is made up of 15 amino acids. The germline V gene has CDR1 SGHNT and CDR2 YYREEE (reference sequence). The CDR3 DNA sequence: TGTGCCAGCAGCCCGCTGGCGGGAGGGCCTGACGAGCAGTACTTC. It yields the protein CASSPLAGGPDEQYF.

This clone was counted only a few times. This sequence joins TRBV9 and TRBJ1-5; tentative D call: TRBD1 (5 bases). The CDR3 runs 16 residues. CDR1 is SGDLS and CDR2 is YYNGEE in the germline V gene. Trimming stripped 2 bases from V and 0 bases from J, with 12 bases between. The CDR3 coding sequence is TGTGCCAGCAGCGTGGGGCAGCCTTATAGCAATCAGCCCCAGCATTTT. Translation gives CASSVGQPYSNQPQHF.

The chain couples TRBV14 to TRBJ2-7, with 9 positions matching TRBD1. After removal of 3 bases from V and 5 bases from J, the junction contained 8 bases not matched to a gene. Germline values: CDR1 SGHDN, CDR2 FVKESK. The CDR3 has 15 residues. The CDR3 DNA follows: TGTGCCAGCAGCCACCCCGGGACAGGGTTCAACGAGCAGTACTTC. Protein product: CASSHPGTGFNEQYF. Combining the CDR3 with reference TRBV14 and TRBJ2-7 gives the whole variable domain EAGVTQFPSHSVIEKGQTVTLRCDPISGHDNLYWYRRVMGKEIKFLLHFVKESKQDESGMPNNRFLAERTGGTYSTLKVQPAELEDSGVYFCASSHPGTGFNEQYFGPGTRLTVT.

This chain connects TRBV7-9 to TRBJ2-7, with unresolved D. V lost 4 bases, J lost 4 bases, and 14 bases lay in between. Germline assignment: CDR1 SEHNR and CDR2 FQNEAQ (reference sequence). The CDR3 consists of 14 residues. CDR3 DNA: TGTGCCAGCAGCTCTCCGGGTCCCAGGTACGAGCAGTACTTC. Translating gives CASSSPGPRYEQYF.

The chain employs TRBV1 and TRBJ2-4; the DNA was not used to check the table's D call, TRBD2. TRBV1 is a pseudogene segment. There are 17 residues in the CDR3. This CDR3 reads CTSSSSHPSGEGDIQYF. Written as DNA, the CDR3 is TGCACCAGCAGCTCTTCCCACCCTAGCGGAGAGGGAGACATTCAGTACTTC.

This sequence joins TRBV1 and TRBJ2-5; the DNA was not compared with TRBD2, the D call given in the table. TRBV1 is a listed pseudogene. CDR3 length: 16 amino acids. DNA of the CDR3: TGCACCAGCAGCCAAGAACGGCGGGAGGAGCGGGAGACCCAGTACTTC. It encodes CTSSQERREERETQYF.

The V call is TRBV6-5, the J call TRBJ2-7; 7 bases are a match to TRBD1. V shed 5 bases, J shed 3 bases, and the junction held 4 bases outside the gene matches. The CDR3 is 13 amino acids. CDR1 is MNHEY, CDR2 SVGAGI, per germline. CDR3 loop: CASSPNRGYEQYF. CDR3 nucleotide sequence: TGTGCCAGCAGTCCAAACAGGGGCTACGAGCAGTACTTC.

The chain couples TRBV28 to TRBJ2-1; D is undetermined. V lost 6 bases, J lost 6 bases, and 12 bases lay in between. The CDR3 extends over 13 amino acids. The germline CDR1 and CDR2 sequences are MDHEN and SYDVKM. The CDR3 region has the DNA TGTGCCAGCAGCTCCGGTCCTTCCAATGAGCAGTTCTTC. This translates into CASSSGPSNEQFF.

The chain combines TRBV5-1 with TRBJ2-2; 10 bases align to TRBD2. The CDR3 has 18 amino acids. CDR1 and CDR2 (germline): SGHRS, YFSETQ. Unmatched junction bases numbered 7, after V lost 0 bases and J lost 2 bases. CDR3 in DNA: TGCGCCAGCAGCTTGGGGACTAGCGGTCGGCTAAACACCGGGGAGCTGTTTTTT. Translating it yields CASSLGTSGRLNTGELFF.

The chain has TRBV18 and TRBJ2-7; TRBD2 agrees at 14 bases. From germline, CDR1 is KGHSH and CDR2 LQKENI. The V segment lost 3 bases and the J segment 3 bases; nucleotides outside the gene matches: 4. The CDR3 runs to 16 residues. DNA for the CDR3: TGTGCCAGCTCACCGGGACTAGCGGGAGTCCACTACGAGCAGTACTTC. It is translated as CASSPGLAGVHYEQYF.

This clone has a handful of counts. The chain is built from TRBV19 and TRBJ2-5; D perhaps matches TRBD1 (6 bases). This CDR3 contains 14 residues. V lost 5 bases and J 7 bases, leaving 17 bases between the germline ends. Germline-derived CDR1 and CDR2 are LNHDA and SQIVND (reference sequence). DNA for the CDR3: TGTGCCAGTAGTGCCGAACAGGGTCCAGGGACCCAGTACTTC. It yields the protein CASSAEQGPGTQYF. The full variable domain, with the rest looked up from reference TRBV19 and TRBJ2-5, is DGGITQSPKYLFRKEGQNVTLSCEQNLNHDAMYWYRQDPGQGLRLIYYSQIVNDFQKGDIAEGYSVSREKKESFPLTVTSAQKNPTAFYLCASSAEQGPGTQYFGPGTRLLVL.

The chain links TRBV5-1 to TRBJ2-5, with 8 bases identical to TRBD1. The germline gives CDR1 SGHRS, CDR2 YFSETQ. V dropped 4 bases and J dropped 4; count of bases not matched to a gene: 6. The CDR3 totals 14 residues. CDR3 loop: CASSPLQGGETQYF. In nucleotides, the CDR3 is TGCGCCAGCAGCCCCCTACAGGGGGGAGAGACCCAGTACTTC.

In its sample, this clone was seen a few times. The gene calls are TRBV25-1 and TRBJ2-7, with D possibly TRBD2 on 6 matching bases. Germline V gives CDR1 MGHDK, CDR2 SYGVNS. Deletions cut 5 bases from V and 2 bases from J, with 10 bases between. The CDR3 totals 13 residues. As DNA, the CDR3 is TGTGCCAGCAGTTGGAGGGTCACCTACGAGCAGTACTTC. Translating gives CASSWRVTYEQYF.